This T cell receptor (beta chain) was recorded in a study of blood T cell repertoires in COVID-19. Background on the study: COVID-19 samples collected from the United States, Italy and Spain covered acute and convalescent phases.

Patients at the Seattle site were enrolled during active infection and followed longitudinally. This CDR3 has 14 residues. Germline V gene lookup returns CDR1 MNHEY and CDR2 SVGAGI. Trimming left V 1 base short and J 0 bases short, with 5 bases between. In the authors' workflow: Estimation of nucleated cell counts relied on the amplification of reference gene primers. Repertoires were generated with immunoSEQ multiplex PCR, while TCRdb's copy carries only in-frame clones and drops some. From that table come the V and J calls and clone size; the DNA was used to work out D and trimming. The sample lists more than 45,000 clones; around nine tenths were seen once.

Specimen: peripheral blood. The chain has TRBV6-5 and TRBJ2-3; D ambiguous. The TCR was taken from a woman in her sixties with COVID-19, enrolled during active disease. In DNA form, the CDR3 reads TGTGCCAGCAGTTACTTCAGAAGCACAGATACGCAGTATTTT. It translates to CASSYFRSTDTQYF.